This TCR beta chain derives from a study of naive and memory T cell subsets. Regarding the study as a whole: The power law exponent of TCR abundance differed between naive and memory cells.

The CDR3 is 14 amino acids. The germline gives CDR1 SGHRS, CDR2 YFSETQ. V lost 0 bases to trimming and J lost 7 bases, with 11 bases between them. The sample holds a few counts of this clonotype. Antigen: not known. An equimolar mix of two oligonucleotides served as the beta constant-region primer for TRBC1 and TRBC2. Ligated cDNA was amplified by four rounds of PCR with nested alpha and beta constant-region primers and SP2. Each CDR3 protein is one row after TCRdb ran MiXCR on the UMI-ligation and nested PCR reads. The profile covers 100,000 to 150,000 distinct CDR3 sequences, with 30% to 45% appearing a single time and approximately 0.9% taken by the ten largest.

This clonotype was obtained from a human donor in good health. The sequenced sample consisted of central memory CD4+ T cells from blood. The V call is TRBV5-1, the J call TRBJ2-1; D uncertain. CDR3 region: CASSLGTTSNEQFF. The DNA for the CDR3 is TGCGCCAGCAGCTTGGGAACAACGAGTAATGAGCAGTTCTTC.